This TCR beta chain came from a study of vaccination and CD4 T cells after COVID-19. Sequencing of the DNA from cultured CD4+ T cells was carried out with the Oncomine TCR Beta short-read assay. Someone extracted genomic DNA from cultured CD4+ T cells. TCRdb passed the PCR reads through MiXCR, listing each CDR3 protein once. The data contain about 14,000 distinct CDR3 sequences, less than 70% of them singletons. Treatment reported: approximately nine-day PBMC culture with coronavirus spike peptide pools or control peptides (ViraFEST assay). Regarding this clonotype: The antigen is not known.

This sample comprised CD4+ T cells from blood, cultured in vitro, obtained before SARS-CoV-2 vaccination. The TCR comes from a human donor who had recovered from COVID-19.

DNA for the CDR3: TGTGCCAGCAGCTTAGGGAGTGTAGATACGCAGTATTTT. Translated, it gives CASSLGSVDTQYF. The chain couples TRBV7-8 to TRBJ2-3; D unresolved. The CDR3 spans 13 residues. Germline V gives CDR1 SGHVS, CDR2 FQNEAQ. V lost 1 base and J lost 5, with 7 bases in between.